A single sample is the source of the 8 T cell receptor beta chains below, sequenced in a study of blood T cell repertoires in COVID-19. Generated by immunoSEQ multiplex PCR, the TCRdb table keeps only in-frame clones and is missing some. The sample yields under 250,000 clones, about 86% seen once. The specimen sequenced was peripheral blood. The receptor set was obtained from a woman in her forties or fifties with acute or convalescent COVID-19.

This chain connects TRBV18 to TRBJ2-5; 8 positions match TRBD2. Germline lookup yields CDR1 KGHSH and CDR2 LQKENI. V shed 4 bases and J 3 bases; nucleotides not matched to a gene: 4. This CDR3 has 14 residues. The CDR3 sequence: CASSQWTSKETQYF. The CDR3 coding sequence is TGTGCCAGCTCACAGTGGACTAGCAAAGAGACCCAGTACTTC.

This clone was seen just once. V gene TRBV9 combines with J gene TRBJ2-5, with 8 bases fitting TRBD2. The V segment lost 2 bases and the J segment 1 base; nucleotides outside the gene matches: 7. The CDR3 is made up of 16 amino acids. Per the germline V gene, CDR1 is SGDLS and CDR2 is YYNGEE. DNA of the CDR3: TGTGCCAGCAGCGTCGGAACTAGCGGTTTCCAAGAGACCCAGTACTTC. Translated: CASSVGTSGFQETQYF.

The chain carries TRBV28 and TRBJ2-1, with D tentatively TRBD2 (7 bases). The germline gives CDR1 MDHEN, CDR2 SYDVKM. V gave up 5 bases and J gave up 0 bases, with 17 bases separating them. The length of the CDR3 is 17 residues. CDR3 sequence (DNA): TGTGCCAGCAGTAGAGGGGGGACTATCGGCTCCTACAATGAGCAGTTCTTC. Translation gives CASSRGGTIGSYNEQFF.

The CDR3 region has the DNA TGCAGTGCTAGTTGGCCGAACACTGAAGCTTTCTTT. It is translated as CSASWPNTEAFF. V and J are TRBV20-1 and TRBJ1-1; no firm D call. The CDR3 covers 12 residues. Trimming shortened V by 3 bases and J by 1 base, and 6 bases separated the two germline ends. The germline gives CDR1 DFQATT, CDR2 SNEGSKA (reference sequence).

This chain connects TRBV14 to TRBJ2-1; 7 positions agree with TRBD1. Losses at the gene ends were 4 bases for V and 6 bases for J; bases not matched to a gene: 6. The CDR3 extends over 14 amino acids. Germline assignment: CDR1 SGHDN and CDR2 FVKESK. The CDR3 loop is CASSRTDRANEQFF. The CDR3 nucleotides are TGTGCCAGCAGCCGGACCGACAGGGCCAATGAGCAGTTCTTC.

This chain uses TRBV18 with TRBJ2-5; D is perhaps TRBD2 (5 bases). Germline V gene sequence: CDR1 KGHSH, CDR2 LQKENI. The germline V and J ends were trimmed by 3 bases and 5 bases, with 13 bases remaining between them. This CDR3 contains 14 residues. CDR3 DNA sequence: TGTGCCAGCTCACCTCCTGAGAGGGAGGAGACCCAGTACTTC. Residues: CASSPPEREETQYF.

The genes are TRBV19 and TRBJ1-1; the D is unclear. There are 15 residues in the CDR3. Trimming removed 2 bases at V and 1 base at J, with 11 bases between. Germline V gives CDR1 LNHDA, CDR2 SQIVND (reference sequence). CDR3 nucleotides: TGTGCCAGTAGTATATTTCCTAGCCGGAACACTGAAGCTTTCTTT. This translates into CASSIFPSRNTEAFF.

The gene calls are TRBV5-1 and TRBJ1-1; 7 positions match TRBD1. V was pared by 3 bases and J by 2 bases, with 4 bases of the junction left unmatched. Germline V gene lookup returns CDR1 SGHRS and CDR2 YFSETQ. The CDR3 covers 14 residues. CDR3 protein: CASSWDSRNTEAFF. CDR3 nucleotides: TGCGCCAGCAGCTGGGACAGTAGAAACACTGAAGCTTTCTTT.